This T cell receptor beta chain was observed in a study of blood T cell repertoires in COVID-19. Study context: COVID-19 samples collected from the United States, Italy and Spain covered acute and convalescent phases.

Here immunoSEQ multiplex PCR was the method, and the copy in TCRdb shows in-frame clones only, minus some. The sample consists of 100,000 or so clones, around 79% of them appearing once. Germline trimming cut 2 bases from V and 7 bases from J; bases unmatched to any gene: 3. CDR3 length: 13 residues. Sequencing was done on a sample of peripheral blood. This clonotype was obtained from a human donor in a cohort sampled during active COVID-19. The genes are TRBV12-3 or TRBV12-4 and TRBJ2-5, with 8 bases that match TRBD2. The CDR3 DNA is TGTGCCAGCAGTTTACGGGGGGGTGTGACCCAGTACTTC. Translated, it gives CASSLRGGVTQYF.